The present T cell receptor beta chain was sequenced within a study of identical twins. TCRdb reanalysed the 5' RACE reads using MiXCR and keeps one entry per CDR3 protein. In the table there are around 1.7 million distinct CDR3 sequences, 25% to 35% of which are singletons. All donors comprised healthy Caucasians. General study points: Without tracking the same donors, conclusions rested on cross-sectional statistical analysis. Within cord blood, abundant beta clonotypes carried fewer insertions, but memory repertoires showed no such trend. Models underpredicted monozygotic twin sharing of out-of-frame TCR alpha.

Germline V lookup: CDR1 SGDLS, CDR2 YYNGEE. The V segment lost 2 bases and the J segment 13 bases; nucleotides outside the gene matches: 4. The CDR3 length is 11 residues. On this clonotype itself: Antigen specificity is unknown.

The sequenced material came from cord blood. This chain joins TRBV9 and TRBJ1-2; 8 nucleotides agree with TRBD1. The sequence was collected from a newborn girl in good health. The CDR3 region is CASSVTGQGTF. For the CDR3, the DNA is TGTGCCAGCAGCGTTACAGGACAGGGCACCTTC. The entire variable domain, with the rest obtained from reference TRBV9 and TRBJ1-2, is as follows: DSGVTQTPKHLITATGQRVTLRCSPRSGDLSVYWYQQSLDQGLQFLIQYYNGEERAKGNILERFSAQQFPDLHSELNLSSLELGDSALYFCASSVTGQGTFGSGTRLTVV.